This record looks at one T cell receptor (beta chain) sequence and its context. Its cognate antigen has yet to be identified. The CDR3 goes from the cysteine to the phenylalanine over 15 residues. Only the protein is available. As encoded in the germline V gene, CDR1 is SGHRS while CDR2 is YFSETQ. The sequencing machine was an Illumina HiSeq 2000. TCR beta cDNA libraries were prepared using 5'RACE template switching, which introduced a universal primer site and unique molecular identifiers. cDNA synthesis was primed from the TCR beta constant segment, followed by two successive PCR amplification steps. As for the authors' bioinformatics: MIGEC was used to demultiplex reads and group the reads by UMI, and MiTCR was used to assemble and quantify clonotypes. To exclude erroneous sequences, only TCR cDNA sequences supported by at least two reads were retained. Downstream repertoire analysis used the tcR package, and clonotypes were matched across fractions by CDR3 nucleotide sequence plus V segment. VDJmatch was used to annotate antigen specificity against VDJdb, with one amino acid substitution in CDR3 allowed. Each CDR3 protein sequence appears as one entry after TCRdb reprocessed the reads, and no DNA is included. It is TCRdb's table, rather than the study itself, that gives the V and J calls and clone size. This sample's listing comprises fewer than 400,000 distinct CDR3 sequences. 4% to 6.5% of the sample comes from the top ten.

The data were obtained in a study of T cells expressing NK-cell markers (dated by TCRdb to the early 2020s). As for the study more broadly: In sorted CD3+CD56+NKG2C+, CD3+CD56+NKG2C- and CD3+CD56-NKG2C+ T-cell subsets from roughly 8 donors, TCR beta-chain repertoires were profiled. Sequencing of the libraries produced 2 x 150 bp reads on Illumina HiSeq 2000/2500, MiSeq or NextSeq. Among the eight sequenced donors, seven were HCMV-seropositive and one was HCMV-seronegative. Randomly selected healthy volunteers, three men and five women, were used as the eight sequenced donors. Results the study describes overall, beyond this receptor: For roughly six donors, the dominant CD3+CD56+NKG2C+ clonotypes were among the top 10 CD8+ clonotypes and accounted for roughly 1.0-7.5% of CD8+ T cells. Those dominant clonotypes were again the most abundant among CD3+CD56-NKG2C+ cells in four donors, at about 25-65%. Whether the expanded NKG2C-expressing T cell clones were specific for HCMV antigens remained unclear.

A commercial ELISA kit detecting HCMV-specific IgG in serum was used to determine HCMV serostatus. Ficoll density gradient centrifugation was used to isolate peripheral blood mononuclear cells from blood. This TCR was recovered from a man aged 18-75 years in good health. The rearrangement combines TRBV5-1 with TRBJ2-7; TCRdb gives TRBD1 as the D gene, but with no DNA this cannot be confirmed. The source material was blood T cells: a sorted CD56 or NKG2C T cell subset, CD4+ or CD8+ T cells, or bulk PBMC T cells (not recorded which). The CDR3: CASSPRRDRGGEQYF.